Presented here are 21 T cell receptor beta chains from one specimen sequenced in a study of CD8 T cells in ankylosing spondylitis. TCRdb reprocessed the 5' RACE reads via MiXCR and lists one record per CDR3 protein. This sample carries a few hundred thousand distinct CDR3 sequences, about a fifth of them seen once, and the ten largest clones take about 16%. Notes on the study in general: Characteristic, it appeared, of ankylosing spondylitis blood was a TCR beta motif of eight highly homologous variants.

No antigen has been assigned to these receptors. The sample consisted of blood, either unsorted or a sorted T cell fraction (not recorded which). These receptors all stem from a male donor with ankylosing spondylitis.

The rearrangement uses TRBV18 and TRBJ2-7; D might be TRBD2 (6 bases). Germline V lookup: CDR1 KGHSH, CDR2 LQKENI. Trimming removed 3 bases from V and 0 bases from J, with 15 bases in between. The CDR3 has 16 amino acids. The CDR3 reads CASSPEGGGTSYEQYF. CDR3 nucleotides: TGTGCCAGCTCACCCGAGGGAGGCGGGACCTCCTACGAGCAGTACTTC.

The table lists this clonotype with a few counts. This chain links TRBV15 with TRBJ2-3; D not certain. This CDR3 contains 13 residues. Germline loops: CDR1 LNHNV, CDR2 YYDKDF (reference sequence). V was trimmed by 0 bases and J by 5 bases, leaving 6 bases between them. The CDR3 is CATSREEGDTQYF. CDR3 nucleotides: TGTGCCACCAGCAGAGAAGAAGGAGATACGCAGTATTTT.

DNA of the CDR3: TGCAGCGTCGGTACCCCAGCAGCTTTCTTT. It is translated as CSVGTPAAFF. This chain uses TRBV29-1 with TRBJ1-1; D not certain. The V gene's germline CDR1 is SQVTM and CDR2 ANQGSEA. V dropped 6 bases and J dropped 10 bases, with 12 bases sitting between them. This CDR3 has 10 residues.

CDR3 in DNA: TGTGCCAGCAGCTTGGTGGACAGGGAAGTCTACAATGAGCAGTTCTTC. Its protein is CASSLVDREVYNEQFF. This chain connects TRBV5-6 to TRBJ2-1, with TRBD1 matching 8 bases. V trimming: 0 bases; J trimming: 3 bases; junction bases outside the gene matches: 5. From germline, CDR1 is SGHDT and CDR2 YYEEEE. The CDR3 spans 16 residues.

This clonotype turned up a few times. The gene calls are TRBV4-3 and TRBJ1-2, with 8 nucleotides matching TRBD1. The J segment lost 5 bases and the V segment lost 6 bases, leaving 8 bases of the junction unmatched. This CDR3 spans 14 amino acids. The germline gives CDR1 LGHNA, CDR2 YSLEER. DNA of the CDR3: TGCGCCAGCAGATACCGGACAGGGAAATATGGCTACACCTTC. Protein sequence: CASRYRTGKYGYTF.

This clonotype was seen more than once but under ten times. The chain has TRBV2 and TRBJ1-2; D is unclear. Looked up from germline, CDR1 is SNHLY and CDR2 is FYNNEI. This CDR3 region has 14 residues. Trimming removed 2 bases at V and 5 bases at J, with 12 bases between. The CDR3 loop is CASSEMGGPYGYTF. The DNA of the CDR3 is TGTGCCAGCAGTGAAATGGGTGGGCCATATGGCTACACCTTC.

This clonotype was seen a handful of times. This chain joins TRBV5-1 and TRBJ1-2, with D possibly matching TRBD1 (6 bases). The V end was cut by 2 bases, the J end by 5 bases, with 13 bases between. The CDR3 totals 14 residues. Germline CDR1 reads SGHRS; CDR2 reads YFSETQ. The CDR3 sequence: CASSFRGEGYGYTF. Here the CDR3 DNA reads TGCGCCAGCAGCTTCAGGGGTGAGGGGTATGGCTACACCTTC.

There are a few counts of this clonotype. V usage is TRBV3-1 and J usage is TRBJ1-5; tentative D call: TRBD1 (6 bases). Trimming took 2 bases from V and 4 from J, leaving 12 bases between them. The CDR3 is 15 residues long. Germline-derived CDR1 and CDR2 are LGHDT and YNNKEL (reference sequence). The CDR3 DNA reads TGTGCCAGCAGCCAAAGCAGGGGTGGGAATCAGCCCCAGCATTTT. Protein sequence: CASSQSRGGNQPQHF.

This chain joins TRBV11-3 and TRBJ2-1; D not resolved. The CDR3 has 15 amino acids. The germline CDR1 and CDR2 sequences are SGHNT and YENEEA. The V and J ends lost 4 bases and 4 bases respectively, with 14 bases between them. The CDR3 coding sequence is TGTGCCAGCAGCTCTATCCGTGTAGGGTACAATGAGCAGTTCTTC. Translation gives CASSSIRVGYNEQFF.

V is TRBV3-1 and J is TRBJ2-3, with TRBD2 identical over 7 bases. V trimming: 8 bases; J trimming: 8 bases; junction bases outside the gene matches: 16. This CDR3 has 15 amino acids. CDR1 and CDR2 (germline): LGHDT, YNNKEL (reference sequence). Here the CDR3 reads CASASTSRRLGTQYF. Written as DNA, the CDR3 is TGTGCCAGCGCCTCGACTAGCCGCCGTCTGGGTACGCAGTATTTT.

The chain combines TRBV28 with TRBJ2-1; 7 bases fit TRBD2. The CDR3 covers 15 residues. Germline CDR1 and CDR2: MDHEN and SYDVKM. V shed 1 base, J shed 8 bases, and the junction held 8 bases outside the gene matches. The DNA for the CDR3 is TGTGCCAGCAGTTTATCCAGCGGGATTGGGGATGAGCAGTTCTTC. Its translation is CASSLSSGIGDEQFF.

This chain connects TRBV6-6 to TRBJ2-7; either TRBD1 or TRBD2 may fit D (5 bases each). The V gene's germline CDR1 is MNHNY and CDR2 SVGAGI (reference sequence). This CDR3 contains 13 residues. V lost 8 bases to trimming and J lost 0 bases, with 11 bases between them. CDR3 residues: CASRDPGSYEQYF. As DNA, the CDR3 is TGTGCCAGCCGGGACCCAGGCTCCTACGAGCAGTACTTC.

This clonotype was seen just once. V is TRBV4-1 and J is TRBJ2-3; possible D gene TRBD2, 6 bases. V lost 3 bases and J 1 base, leaving 8 bases between the germline ends. Germline CDR1 reads MGHRA; CDR2 reads YSYEKL. The CDR3 consists of 14 residues. CDR3 in amino acids: CASSHLAGTDTQYF. CDR3 in DNA: TGCGCCAGCAGCCATTTAGCGGGCACAGATACGCAGTATTTT.

In this sample, this clonotype turned up a few times. The V gene is TRBV27, the J gene TRBJ2-5; TRBD2 is a possible D gene (7 bases). This CDR3 is built from 15 residues. Looked up from germline, CDR1 is MNHEY and CDR2 is SMNVEV (reference sequence). The V gene lost 6 bases and the J gene lost 7 bases, with 21 bases spanning the gap. CDR3 region: CASSLRGGWGGTQYF. CDR3 nucleotides: TGTGCCAGCAGCCTAAGGGGGGGCTGGGGCGGGACCCAGTACTTC.

The CDR3 DNA sequence: TGTGCCAGCAGCTTAGCGGGGGAGGCATGGGAAAAACTGTTTTTT. It translates to CASSLAGEAWEKLFF. The chain uses TRBV7-2 and TRBJ1-4, with a weak D call TRBD1 (5 bases). The CDR3 spans 15 residues. Germline V gene data show CDR1 as SGHTA and CDR2 as FQGNSA. The ends were cut back, 0 bases at V and 8 bases at J, with 13 bases in the middle.

In this sample, this clonotype turned up a few times. This chain links TRBV5-1 with TRBJ1-6; 8 bases line up with TRBD1. V lost 4 bases and J lost 7; bases outside the gene matches: 7. This CDR3 has 15 amino acids. Germline CDR1 and CDR2: SGHRS and YFSETQ. This CDR3 reads CASSPGTGLNSPLHF. For the CDR3, the DNA is TGCGCCAGCAGCCCCGGGACAGGTTTGAATTCACCCCTCCACTTT.

The genes are TRBV6-1 and TRBJ2-7; a possible D gene is TRBD1 (6 bases). Trimming cost V 6 bases and J 3 bases, with 18 bases left between them. Germline V gene sequence: CDR1 MNHNS, CDR2 SASEGT. The CDR3 is 15 residues long. CDR3 DNA: TGTGCCAGCAGACAACGGATGGACAGATACTACGAGCAGTACTTC. Protein sequence: CASRQRMDRYYEQYF.

The CDR3 DNA reads as TGTGCCATCAGTGAGCCTGGACAGGCAAATCAGCCCCAGCATTTT. Its translation is CAISEPGQANQPQHF. The J gene is TRBJ1-5, the V gene TRBV10-3, with 7 bases matching TRBD1. The CDR3 consists of 15 residues. Trimming at V came to 2 bases and at J to 4 bases, leaving 5 bases not matched to a gene. Germline values: CDR1 ENHRY, CDR2 SYGVKD.

The chain has TRBV12-3 or TRBV12-4 and TRBJ2-7; TRBD1 might be the D (5 bases). V lost 5 bases and J lost 7, with 9 bases in between. The CDR3 totals 11 residues. The DNA for the CDR3 is TGTGCCAGCAGTAGACAGACTGAGCAGTACTTC. Amino acid sequence: CASSRQTEQYF.

The rearrangement links TRBV20-1 to TRBJ2-1, with 9 bases identical to TRBD2. This CDR3 has 13 residues. V was pared by 5 bases and J by 5 bases, with 4 bases of the junction left unmatched. Germline assignment: CDR1 DFQATT and CDR2 SNEGSKA (reference sequence). The CDR3 sequence: CSALPSGNNEQFF. CDR3 nucleotide sequence: TGCAGTGCTCTACCTAGCGGGAACAATGAGCAGTTCTTC.

This clonotype was counted ten times or more. This chain joins TRBV12-3 or TRBV12-4 and TRBJ1-3; no definite D call. The CDR3 has 14 amino acids. Deletions cut 3 bases from V and 2 bases from J, with 8 bases between. CDR3 in amino acids: CASSFSPPGNTIYF. CDR3 DNA: TGTGCCAGCAGTTTCTCCCCTCCTGGAAACACCATATATTTT.